This passage covers 22 T cell receptor beta chains from one sample sequenced in a study of memory CD4+ T cells and cytomegalovirus serostatus. Assay: immunoSEQ multiplex PCR; the TCRdb copy retains only in-frame clones and omits some. The sample has over 40,000 clones; about four fifths are singletons. Single viable CD3+CD4+CD8-CD45RO+ cells were sorted as the memory CD4+ T cells. What was sequenced was memory CD4+ T cells from blood. The receptors originated from an adult in good health and CMV-seronegative.

This chain uses TRBV18 with TRBJ1-5; the D is unclear. V lost 3 bases, J lost 10 bases, and 13 bases lay in between. The CDR3 runs 13 residues. The V gene's germline CDR1 is KGHSH and CDR2 LQKENI. In DNA form, the CDR3 reads TGTGCCAGCTCACCCTCATTGGGCGACCCCCAGCATTTT. Residues: CASSPSLGDPQHF.

The chain joins TRBV5-4 to TRBJ2-5; 7 nucleotides match TRBD1. V trimming: 4 bases; J trimming: 4 bases; junction bases outside the gene matches: 7. Germline V CDR1 and CDR2: SGHNT, YYREEE (reference sequence). CDR3 length equals 14 residues. The CDR3 DNA sequence: TGTGCCAGCAGCCCTCGGACAGGTGCAGAGACCCAGTACTTC. Its translation is CASSPRTGAETQYF.

The V and J genes are TRBV19 and TRBJ1-2; tentative D call: TRBD1 (6 bases). The CDR3 totals 14 residues. CDR1 is LNHDA, CDR2 SQIVND, per germline (reference sequence). With 7 bases removed from V and 0 bases from J, the gap between germline ends came to 12 bases. CDR3 sequence: CASTRGTANYGYTF. The CDR3 nucleotides read TGTGCCAGTACCAGGGGCACAGCTAACTATGGCTACACCTTC.

The chain links TRBV5-1 to TRBJ1-4, with D unresolved. Germline CDR1 and CDR2: SGHRS and YFSETQ. Trimming removed 2 bases at V and 7 bases at J, with 15 bases between. This CDR3 contains 15 residues. The CDR3 protein is CASSFGGGSGEKLFF. The CDR3 nucleotides are TGCGCCAGCAGCTTCGGAGGAGGCTCGGGTGAAAAACTGTTTTTT.

The chain has TRBV2 and TRBJ1-4; 8 bases line up with TRBD1. CDR3 length: 12 residues. Germline V gives CDR1 SNHLY, CDR2 FYNNEI. Trimming took 6 bases from V and 8 from J; bases not matched to a gene: 2. This CDR3 is CASSRTGEKLFF. In DNA form, the CDR3 reads TGTGCCAGCAGCCGGACAGGGGAAAAACTGTTTTTT. The complete variable domain, with remaining parts taken from reference TRBV2 and TRBJ1-4, reads EPEVTQTPSHQVTQMGQEVILRCVPISNHLYFYWYRQILGQKVEFLVSFYNNEISEKSEIFDDQFSVERPDGSNFTLKIRSTKLEDSAMYFCASSRTGEKLFFGSGTQLSVL.

In DNA, the CDR3 is TGTGCCAGCAGCACCGGGACAGGGGGCAACAATGAGCAGTTCTTC. This sequence encodes CASSTGTGGNNEQFF. The V and J genes are TRBV5-4 and TRBJ2-1, with 12 bases fitting TRBD1. Germline lookup yields CDR1 SGHNT and CDR2 YYREEE (reference sequence). J was trimmed by 5 bases and V by 4 bases; bases with no gene match: 4. The CDR3 is 15 residues long. Based on the CDR3 plus reference TRBV5-4 and TRBJ2-1, the full variable domain is ETGVTQSPTHLIKTRGQQVTLRCSSQSGHNTVSWYQQALGQGPQFIFQYYREEENGRGNFPPRFSGLQFPNYSSELNVNALELDDSALYLCASSTGTGGNNEQFFGPGTRLTVL.

The rearrangement links TRBV7-9 to TRBJ1-1; 8 nucleotides match TRBD1. The CDR3 length is 14 residues. In germline, CDR1 is SEHNR, CDR2 FQNEAQ (reference sequence). Losses at the gene ends were 4 bases for V and 11 bases for J; bases not matched to a gene: 12. As DNA, the CDR3 is TGTGCCAGCAGCTCGGGACAGGTACCTTATTTGGCTTTCTTT. Encoded protein: CASSSGQVPYLAFF.

The V and J genes are TRBV6-4 and TRBJ2-2, with D perhaps given as TRBD1 or TRBD2 (5 bases each). This CDR3 is 14 amino acids long. V lost 6 bases and J lost 1, with 9 bases in between. In germline, CDR1 is MRHNA, CDR2 SNTAGT. CDR3 amino acids: CASSGTVNTGELFF. The CDR3 nucleotides are TGTGCCAGCAGCGGGACGGTGAACACCGGGGAGCTGTTTTTT.

The rearrangement joins TRBV28 to TRBJ1-2; D may be TRBD1 (6 bases). The ends were cut back, 3 bases at V and 7 bases at J, with 18 bases in the middle. This CDR3 has 15 amino acids. Germline V gene data show CDR1 as MDHEN and CDR2 as SYDVKM. DNA for the CDR3: TGTGCCAGCAGTTTTTCCATTCCGGGGGGCACTGGCTACACCTTC. Translating gives CASSFSIPGGTGYTF.

This sequence joins TRBV12-5 and TRBJ2-3; the match to TRBD1 covers 9 bases. Germline trimming cut 6 bases from V and 4 bases from J; bases unmatched to any gene: 5. This CDR3 contains 14 residues. Germline lookup yields CDR1 LGHNT and CDR2 FRNRAP. For the CDR3, the DNA is TGTGCTAGTGGAATACAGGGGGCCTCAGATACGCAGTATTTT. Protein sequence: CASGIQGASDTQYF.

The gene calls are TRBV21-1 and TRBJ1-1; TRBD1 is the table's D call, not checked against the DNA. TRBV21-1 is deemed a pseudogene. The CDR3 covers 14 residues. The CDR3 here is CASSLPDRNTEAFF. The CDR3 DNA reads TGTGCCAGCAGCCTACCGGACAGGAACACTGAAGCTTTCTTT.

The chain links TRBV7-8 to TRBJ2-5, with 7 bases lining up with TRBD1. Looked up from germline, CDR1 is SGHVS and CDR2 is FQNEAQ. The CDR3 is 17 amino acids. With 5 bases clipped from V and 3 bases from J, the junction kept 15 bases outside the gene matches. Here the CDR3 DNA reads TGTGCCAGCAGCGTCGTTCGGCCGGGACAGCGAAAAGAGACCCAGTACTTC. It translates to CASSVVRPGQRKETQYF.

The chain employs TRBV9 and TRBJ2-5; D is unclear. Looked up from germline, CDR1 is SGDLS and CDR2 is YYNGEE. Trimming left V 0 bases short and J 5 bases short, with 14 bases between. CDR3 length: 15 amino acids. As DNA, the CDR3 is TGTGCCAGCAGCGTAGCAGCCGGCATGCGGGAGACCCAGTACTTC. Translation gives CASSVAAGMRETQYF.

The chain carries TRBV7-6 and TRBJ1-1; D ambiguous. The CDR3 loop spans 13 amino acids. Trimming pared 1 base from V and 11 bases from J, leaving 14 bases between. CDR1 and CDR2 from the germline V gene are SGHVS and FNYEAQ. This CDR3 is CASSLGPGDEAFF. The CDR3 DNA follows: TGTGCCAGCAGCTTAGGCCCTGGGGATGAGGCTTTCTTT. Variable domain in full (rest from reference TRBV7-6 and TRBJ1-1): GAGVSQSPRYKVTKRGQDVALRCDPISGHVSLYWYRQALGQGPEFLTYFNYEAQQDKSGLPNDRFSAERPEGSISTLTIQRTEQRDSAMYRCASSLGPGDEAFFGQGTRLTVV.

This chain joins TRBV2 and TRBJ2-7; 7 bases are shared with TRBD1. The CDR3 contains 14 residues. Trimming removed 7 bases from V and 0 bases from J; junction bases left unmatched: 6. The germline CDR1 and CDR2 sequences are SNHLY and FYNNEI. Here the CDR3 reads CASTGTAVSYEQYF. CDR3 coding DNA: TGTGCCAGCACCGGGACAGCTGTCTCCTACGAGCAGTACTTC.

This sequence joins TRBV10-3 and TRBJ1-5; D is unresolved. The CDR3 is 14 residues long. With 2 bases removed from V and 4 bases from J, the gap between germline ends came to 9 bases. Per the germline V gene, CDR1 is ENHRY and CDR2 is SYGVKD. The CDR3 sequence is CAISEEAKNQPQHF. CDR3 DNA: TGTGCCATCAGTGAGGAGGCTAAAAATCAGCCCCAGCATTTT.

The chain carries TRBV6-4 and TRBJ2-7, with D possibly TRBD2 on 6 matching bases. The CDR3 totals 12 residues. Trimming removed 1 base from V and 9 bases from J, with 10 bases in between. In germline, CDR1 is MRHNA, CDR2 SNTAGT. The CDR3 DNA reads TGTGCCAGCAGTGACTTGGGGGGAAGGCAGTACTTC. Encoded protein: CASSDLGGRQYF.

J is TRBJ1-4 and V is TRBV7-9; 7 nucleotides agree with TRBD1. This CDR3 is built from 15 residues. The V segment lost 1 base and the J segment 8 bases; nucleotides outside the gene matches: 7. Germline V gives CDR1 SEHNR, CDR2 FQNEAQ (reference sequence). The CDR3 bases are TGTGCCAGCAGCTTAGGGACAGGTGGAGGAGAAAAACTGTTTTTT. It translates to CASSLGTGGGEKLFF.

The V and J genes are TRBV7-9 and TRBJ1-6; no clear D gene. The V and J ends lost 4 bases and 8 bases respectively, with 12 bases between them. Germline lookup yields CDR1 SEHNR and CDR2 FQNEAQ (reference sequence). The CDR3 extends over 14 amino acids. Here the CDR3 reads CASSSGGSDSPLHF. The CDR3 bases are TGTGCCAGCAGCTCAGGAGGCAGCGATTCACCCCTCCACTTT.

The rearrangement joins TRBV5-6 to TRBJ1-4, with D possibly TRBD1 on 6 matching bases. The V gene's germline CDR1 is SGHDT and CDR2 YYEEEE. Trimming shortened V by 2 bases and J by 0 bases, and 11 bases separated the two germline ends. The CDR3 sequence is 16 residues long. Written as DNA, the CDR3 is TGTGCCAGCAGCTTAGGGGGGACTGCAACTAATGAAAAACTGTTTTTT. It translates to CASSLGGTATNEKLFF.

J is TRBJ2-5 and V is TRBV30; D is possibly TRBD1 (5 bases). With 3 bases removed from V and 2 bases from J, the gap between germline ends came to 10 bases. CDR1 and CDR2 from the germline V gene are GTSNPN and SVGIG (reference sequence). The CDR3 sequence is 13 residues long. CDR3 loop: CAWSGHLQETQYF. CDR3 DNA sequence: TGTGCCTGGAGCGGACACTTACAAGAGACCCAGTACTTC.

The gene calls are TRBV4-2 and TRBJ1-2; TRBD1 aligns across 11 bases. The CDR3 is 15 residues long. J lost 4 bases, V lost 3 bases, and 4 bases had no gene match. Germline V CDR1 and CDR2: LGHNA, YNFKEQ. CDR3 nucleotide sequence: TGTGCCAGCAGCCAGTCCGGGACAGGGGGCTATGGCTACACCTTC. This translates into CASSQSGTGGYGYTF.